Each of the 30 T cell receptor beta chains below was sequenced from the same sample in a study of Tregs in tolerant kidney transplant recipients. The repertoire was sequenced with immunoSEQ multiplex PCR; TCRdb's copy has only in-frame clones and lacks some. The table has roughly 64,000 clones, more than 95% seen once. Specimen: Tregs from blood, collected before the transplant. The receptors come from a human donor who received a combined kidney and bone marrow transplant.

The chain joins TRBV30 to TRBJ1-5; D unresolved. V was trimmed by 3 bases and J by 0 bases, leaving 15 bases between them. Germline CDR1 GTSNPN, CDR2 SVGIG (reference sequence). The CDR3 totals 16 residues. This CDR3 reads CAWRFLAGNSNQPQHF. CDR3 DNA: TGTGCCTGGAGATTCTTGGCGGGTAATAGCAATCAGCCCCAGCATTTT. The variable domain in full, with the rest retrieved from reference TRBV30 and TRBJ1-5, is SQTIHQWPATLVQPVGSPLSLECTVEGTSNPNLYWYRQAAGRGLQLLFYSVGIGQISSEVPQNLSASRPQDRQFILSSKKLLLSDSGFYLCAWRFLAGNSNQPQHFGDGTRLSIL.

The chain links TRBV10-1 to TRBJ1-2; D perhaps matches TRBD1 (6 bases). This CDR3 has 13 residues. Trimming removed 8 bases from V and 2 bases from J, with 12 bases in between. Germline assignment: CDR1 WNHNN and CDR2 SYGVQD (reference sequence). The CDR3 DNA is TGCGCCAGCCTATATACAGGGAACTATGGCTACACCTTC. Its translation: CASLYTGNYGYTF.

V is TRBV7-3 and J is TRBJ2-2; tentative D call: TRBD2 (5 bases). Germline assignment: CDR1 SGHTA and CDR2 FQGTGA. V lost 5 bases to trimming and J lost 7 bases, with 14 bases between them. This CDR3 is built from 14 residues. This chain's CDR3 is CASSRGFTGGELFF. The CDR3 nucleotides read TGTGCCAGCAGCCGGGGATTCACGGGCGGGGAGCTGTTTTTT.

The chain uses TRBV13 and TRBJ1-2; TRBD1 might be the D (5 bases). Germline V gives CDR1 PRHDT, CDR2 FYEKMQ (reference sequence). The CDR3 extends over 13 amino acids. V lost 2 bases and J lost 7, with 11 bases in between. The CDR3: CASSLNQGSGYTF. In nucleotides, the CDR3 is TGTGCCAGCAGCTTAAACCAGGGCTCTGGCTACACCTTC.

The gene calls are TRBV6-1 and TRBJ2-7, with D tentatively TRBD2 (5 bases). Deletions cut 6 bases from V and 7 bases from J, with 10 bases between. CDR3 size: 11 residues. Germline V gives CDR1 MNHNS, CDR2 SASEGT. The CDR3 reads CASSLLGEQYF. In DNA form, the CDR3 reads TGTGCCAGCAGCCTACTAGGAGAGCAGTACTTC.

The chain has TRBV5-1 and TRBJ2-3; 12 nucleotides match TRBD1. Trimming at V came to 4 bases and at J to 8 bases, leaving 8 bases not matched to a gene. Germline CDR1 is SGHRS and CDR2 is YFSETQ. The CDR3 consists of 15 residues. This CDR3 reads CASSIAGTGGVTQYF. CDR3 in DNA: TGCGCCAGCAGCATAGCCGGGACAGGGGGCGTTACGCAGTATTTT.

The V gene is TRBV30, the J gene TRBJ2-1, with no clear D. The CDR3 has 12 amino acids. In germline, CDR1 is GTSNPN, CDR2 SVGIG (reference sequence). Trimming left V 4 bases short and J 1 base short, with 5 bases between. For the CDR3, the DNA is TGTGCCTGGACAGGTTCCTACAATGAGCAGTTCTTC. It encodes CAWTGSYNEQFF.

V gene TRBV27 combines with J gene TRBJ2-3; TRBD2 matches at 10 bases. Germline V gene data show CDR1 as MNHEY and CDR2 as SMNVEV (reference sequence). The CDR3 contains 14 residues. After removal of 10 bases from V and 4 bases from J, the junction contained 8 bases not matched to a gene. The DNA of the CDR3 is TGTGCCACCCACGTAGCGGGAGGAGCAGATACGCAGTATTTT. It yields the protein CATHVAGGADTQYF.

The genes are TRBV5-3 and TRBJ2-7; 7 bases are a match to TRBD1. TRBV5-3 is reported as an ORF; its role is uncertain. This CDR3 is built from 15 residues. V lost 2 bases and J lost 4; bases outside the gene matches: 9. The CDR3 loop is CARSLTTDRHYEQYF. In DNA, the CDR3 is TGTGCCAGAAGCTTAACTACGGACAGGCATTACGAGCAGTACTTC.

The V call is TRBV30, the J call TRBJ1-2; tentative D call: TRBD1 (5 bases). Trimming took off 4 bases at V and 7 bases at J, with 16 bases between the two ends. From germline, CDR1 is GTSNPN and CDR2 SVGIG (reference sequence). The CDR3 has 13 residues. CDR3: CAWTRGGGGGYTF. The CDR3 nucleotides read TGTGCCTGGACAAGGGGTGGCGGGGGTGGCTACACCTTC.

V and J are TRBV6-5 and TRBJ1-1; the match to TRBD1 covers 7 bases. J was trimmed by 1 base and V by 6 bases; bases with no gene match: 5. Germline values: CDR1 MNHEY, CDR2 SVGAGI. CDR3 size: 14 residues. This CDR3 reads CASRKQGKNTEAFF. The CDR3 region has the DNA TGTGCCAGCAGAAAACAGGGGAAGAACACTGAAGCTTTCTTT.

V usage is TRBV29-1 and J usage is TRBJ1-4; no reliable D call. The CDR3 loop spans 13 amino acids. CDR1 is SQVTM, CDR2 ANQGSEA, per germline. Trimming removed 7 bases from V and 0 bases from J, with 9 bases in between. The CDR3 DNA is TGCAGCGCCACAGAAACAACTAATGAAAAACTGTTTTTT. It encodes CSATETTNEKLFF.

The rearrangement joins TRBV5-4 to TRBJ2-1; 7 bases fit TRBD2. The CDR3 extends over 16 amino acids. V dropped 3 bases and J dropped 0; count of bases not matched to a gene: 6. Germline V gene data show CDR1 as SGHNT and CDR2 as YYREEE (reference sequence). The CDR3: CASSWGGDLSYNEQFF. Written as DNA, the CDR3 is TGTGCCAGCAGCTGGGGGGGGGACCTCTCCTACAATGAGCAGTTCTTC. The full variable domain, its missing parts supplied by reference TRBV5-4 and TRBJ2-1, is ETGVTQSPTHLIKTRGQQVTLRCSSQSGHNTVSWYQQALGQGPQFIFQYYREEENGRGNFPPRFSGLQFPNYSSELNVNALELDDSALYLCASSWGGDLSYNEQFFGPGTRLTVL.

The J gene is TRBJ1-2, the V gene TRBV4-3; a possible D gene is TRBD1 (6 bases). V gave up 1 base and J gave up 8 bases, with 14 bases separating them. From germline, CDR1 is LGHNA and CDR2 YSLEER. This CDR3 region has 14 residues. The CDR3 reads CASSQVGGGLGYTF. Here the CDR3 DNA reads TGCGCCAGCAGCCAAGTGGGCGGGGGCTTAGGCTACACCTTC.

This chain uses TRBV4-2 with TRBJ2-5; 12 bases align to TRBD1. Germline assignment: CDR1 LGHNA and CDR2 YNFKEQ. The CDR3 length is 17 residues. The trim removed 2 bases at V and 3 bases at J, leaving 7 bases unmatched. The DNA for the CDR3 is TGTGCCAGCAGCCAAAGGTTGGGACAGGGGGCCAAAGAGACCCAGTACTTC. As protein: CASSQRLGQGAKETQYF.

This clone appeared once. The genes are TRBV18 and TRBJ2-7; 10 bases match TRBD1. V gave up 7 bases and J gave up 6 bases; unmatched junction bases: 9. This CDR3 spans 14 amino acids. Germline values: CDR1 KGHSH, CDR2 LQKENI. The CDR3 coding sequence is TGTGCCAGCTTTTCCGGGACAGGGGTCCGCGAGCAGTACTTC. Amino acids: CASFSGTGVREQYF.

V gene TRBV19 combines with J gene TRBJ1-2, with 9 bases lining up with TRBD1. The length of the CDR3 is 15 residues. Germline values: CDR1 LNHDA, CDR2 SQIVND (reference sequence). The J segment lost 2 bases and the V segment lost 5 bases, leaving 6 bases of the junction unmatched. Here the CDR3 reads CASSVVGTGNYGYTF. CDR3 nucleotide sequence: TGTGCCAGTAGTGTCGTTGGGACAGGGAACTATGGCTACACCTTC.

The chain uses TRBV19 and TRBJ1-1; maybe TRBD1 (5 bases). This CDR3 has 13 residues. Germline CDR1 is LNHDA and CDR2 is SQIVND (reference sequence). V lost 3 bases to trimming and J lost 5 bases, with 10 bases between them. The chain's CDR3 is CASSIRGETEAFF. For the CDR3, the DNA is TGTGCCAGTAGTATCCGGGGGGAGACTGAAGCTTTCTTT.

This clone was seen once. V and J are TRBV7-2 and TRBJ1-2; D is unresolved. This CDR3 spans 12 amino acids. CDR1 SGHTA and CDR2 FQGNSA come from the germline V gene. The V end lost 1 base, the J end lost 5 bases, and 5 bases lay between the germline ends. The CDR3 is CASSLDGYGYTF. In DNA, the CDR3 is TGTGCCAGCAGCTTAGACGGGTATGGCTACACCTTC.

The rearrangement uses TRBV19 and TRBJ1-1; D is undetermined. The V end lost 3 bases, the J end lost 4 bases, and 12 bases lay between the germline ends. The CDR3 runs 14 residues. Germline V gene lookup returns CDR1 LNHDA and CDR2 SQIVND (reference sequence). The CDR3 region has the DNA TGTGCCAGTAGTATTCGGTACCCGGGCACTGAAGCTTTCTTT. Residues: CASSIRYPGTEAFF.

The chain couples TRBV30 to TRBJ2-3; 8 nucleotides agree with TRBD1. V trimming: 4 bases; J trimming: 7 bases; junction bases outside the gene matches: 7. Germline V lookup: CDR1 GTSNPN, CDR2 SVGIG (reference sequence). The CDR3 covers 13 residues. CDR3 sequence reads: CAWKDRAVNTQYF. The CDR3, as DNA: TGTGCCTGGAAGGACAGGGCTGTCAATACGCAGTATTTT.

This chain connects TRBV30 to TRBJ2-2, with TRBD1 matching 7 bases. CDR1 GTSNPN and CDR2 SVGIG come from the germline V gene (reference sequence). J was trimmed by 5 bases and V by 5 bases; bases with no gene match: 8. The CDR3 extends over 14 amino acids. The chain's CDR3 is CAWGEQGWTGELFF. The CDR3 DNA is TGTGCCTGGGGGGAACAGGGGTGGACCGGGGAGCTGTTTTTT.

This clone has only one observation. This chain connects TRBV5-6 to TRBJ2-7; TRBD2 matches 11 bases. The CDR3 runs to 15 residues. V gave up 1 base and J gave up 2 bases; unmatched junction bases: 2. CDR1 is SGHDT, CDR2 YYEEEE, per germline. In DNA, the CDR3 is TGTGCCAGCAGCTTGTCACTAGCGGGGGCCTACGAGCAGTACTTC. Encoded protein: CASSLSLAGAYEQYF.

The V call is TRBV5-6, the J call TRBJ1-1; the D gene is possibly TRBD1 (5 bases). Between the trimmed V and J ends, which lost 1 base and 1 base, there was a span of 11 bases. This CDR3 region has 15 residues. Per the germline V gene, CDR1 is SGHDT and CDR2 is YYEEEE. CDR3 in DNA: TGTGCCAGCAGCTTGCGCGGGGCCTCGAACACTGAAGCTTTCTTT. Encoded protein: CASSLRGASNTEAFF.

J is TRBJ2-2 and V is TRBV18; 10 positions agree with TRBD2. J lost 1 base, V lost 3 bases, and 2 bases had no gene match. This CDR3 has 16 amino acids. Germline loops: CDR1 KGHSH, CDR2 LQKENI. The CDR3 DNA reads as TGTGCCAGCTCACCCAAGCGGGAGGGGAACACCGGGGAGCTGTTTTTT. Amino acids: CASSPKREGNTGELFF. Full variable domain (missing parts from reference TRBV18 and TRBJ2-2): NAGVMQNPRHLVRRRGQEARLRCSPMKGHSHVYWYRQLPEEGLKFMVYLQKENIIDESGMPKERFSAEFPKEGPSILRIQQVVRGDSAAYFCASSPKREGNTGELFFGEGSRLTVL.

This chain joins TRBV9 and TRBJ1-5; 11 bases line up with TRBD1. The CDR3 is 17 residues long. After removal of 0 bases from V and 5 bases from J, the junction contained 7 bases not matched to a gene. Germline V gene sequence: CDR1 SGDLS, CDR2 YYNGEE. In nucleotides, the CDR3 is TGTGCCAGCAGCGTAGAGGGACAGGGGGGGCTTGATCAGCCCCAGCATTTT. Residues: CASSVEGQGGLDQPQHF.

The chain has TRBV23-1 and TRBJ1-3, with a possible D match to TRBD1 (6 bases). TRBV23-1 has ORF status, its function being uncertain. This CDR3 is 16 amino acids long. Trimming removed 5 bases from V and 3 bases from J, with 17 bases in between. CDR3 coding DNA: TGCGCCAGCAGTGTATTCCCGCGACAGGTTGGAAACACCATATATTTT. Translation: CASSVFPRQVGNTIYF.

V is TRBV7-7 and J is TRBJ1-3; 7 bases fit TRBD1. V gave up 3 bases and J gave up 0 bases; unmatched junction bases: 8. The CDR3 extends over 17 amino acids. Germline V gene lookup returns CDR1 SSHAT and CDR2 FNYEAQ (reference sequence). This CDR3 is CASSFVGTDVSGNTIYF. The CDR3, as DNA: TGTGCCAGCAGCTTTGTCGGGACAGACGTCTCTGGAAACACCATATATTTT.

DNA for the CDR3: TGTGCCAGCAGCTTGGCGGACACTGAAGCTTTCTTT. It translates to CASSLADTEAFF. The chain employs TRBV5-4 and TRBJ1-1; no definite D call. In germline, CDR1 is SGHNT, CDR2 YYREEE (reference sequence). The CDR3 totals 12 residues. Trimming removed 0 bases from V and 3 bases from J, with 3 bases in between. Together with reference TRBV5-4 and TRBJ1-1, the CDR3 gives the full variable domain: ETGVTQSPTHLIKTRGQQVTLRCSSQSGHNTVSWYQQALGQGPQFIFQYYREEENGRGNFPPRFSGLQFPNYSSELNVNALELDDSALYLCASSLADTEAFFGQGTRLTVV.

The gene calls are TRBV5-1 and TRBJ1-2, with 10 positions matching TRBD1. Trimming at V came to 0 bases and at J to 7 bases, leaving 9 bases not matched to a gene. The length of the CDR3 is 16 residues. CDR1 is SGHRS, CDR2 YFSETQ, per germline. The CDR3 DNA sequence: TGCGCCAGCAGCTTGGTTAAATCCGGGACAGGGGCTGGCTACACCTTC. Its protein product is CASSLVKSGTGAGYTF. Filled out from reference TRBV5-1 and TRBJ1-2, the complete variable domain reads KAGVTQTPRYLIKTRGQQVTLSCSPISGHRSVSWYQQTPGQGLQFLFEYFSETQRNKGNFPGRFSGRQFSNSRSEMNVSTLELGDSALYLCASSLVKSGTGAGYTFGSGTRLTVV.